This T cell receptor beta chain came from a study of beta chain features in type 1 diabetes (dated by TCRdb to the late 2010s). General notes on the study: Mean age, gender distribution, total cell number and subset yield did not differ between patients and healthy donors. Whereas all 28 donors provided naive and central memory subsets, regulatory and stem cell-like memory subsets were isolated from just 8 patients and roughly 8 healthy donors. In the study, TCRB repertoires of sorted circulating CD4+ T cell subsets from recently diagnosed type 1 diabetes patients were compared with those of matched healthy donors. Across all samples, 107,917,701 sorted cells were examined, and cell number per subset correlated strongly with RNA yield. The full study reports these points: Type 1 diabetes patients showed a moderate but significant shortening of TCRB CDR3 length in all four CD4+ subsets. Shorter templates might be favored by PCR, yet because patient and control samples were amplified and corrected together, any such skew would affect both groups equally. Because the HLA sub-analyses included only small numbers of individuals, any influence of HLA type on TCRB rearrangement was left unresolved. Because cDNA was sequenced instead of genomic DNA, activated cells with high expression could be over-represented, although the groups did not differ in activation or CD3 levels. Patients with type 1 diabetes made fewer insertions and deleted more nucleotides at VDJ recombination sites, implying thymic rearrangement abnormalities. The naive, central memory and regulatory TCRB repertoires appeared to resemble one another more closely among patients than among healthy donors.

The entire amount of isolated RNA was reverse transcribed using the High Capacity cDNA Reverse Transcription Kit, so the sequenced TCRB transcripts were expressed ones. Naive, central memory and regulatory T cell samples underwent deep immunoSEQ sequencing, averaging around 3.9 million total reads per sample. Sorted cells were lysed in RLT buffer, and RNA was extracted using DNase-treated RNeasy Micro or Mini kits according to cell number. To prevent cross-contamination, every cell subset was processed on its own, while patient and healthy donor samples were processed together. TCRB sequences were amplified from cDNA with the immunoSEQ multiplex PCR, producing 87-bp fragments spanning the CDR3 region. Sequencing of the amplicons was performed on the Illumina HiSeq platform. Per the original workflow: PCR bias was computationally corrected using synthetic template baselines, reads within Hamming distance 2 were collapsed, and singletons that could not be merged were discarded. Reads were aligned to IMGT to assign V, D and J genes, CDR3 length, and insertions or deletions at six rearrangement sites. Within each subset, clonotype counts were normalized to the number of sorted cells before true diversity and Gini coefficients were calculated with the tcR R package. The overlap coefficient, calculated on TCRB nucleotide sequences, was used to quantify repertoire sharing. TCRdb retrieved this table from immuneACCESS and kept in-frame rearrangements only. Not all clones are present; in checked studies, unresolved V genes account for under half, and no reason is known for the remainder. Clone size and the V and J calls come from that table; the DNA yielded D and trimming. The sample profile shows 160,000 or so clones; 8% to 8.5% of them were found once. Around 0.5% of the sample rests with the top ten.

Trimming leaves V shorter by 2 bases and J shorter by 0 bases, with the junction holding 7 bases beyond the gene matches. CDR1 and CDR2 are drawn from the germline V gene: SNHLY, FYNNEI. Its CDR3 holds 18 amino acids, cysteine through phenylalanine. Only the CDR3 part of the read is kept: 54 bases, read in frame from the first base. This clone was recorded a few times. Its binding antigen is unknown. Base qualities were left out, and no much larger clone turns up one base away. Each donor gave one peripheral blood draw, roughly 110 mL on average, collected into heparinised tubes. Naive, central memory, regulatory and stem cell-like memory CD4+ T cells were sorted on a BD FACSAria II using a panel including CD45RO, CCR7, CD25, CD127, CD95 and CD27. Every sorted population had a purity above 95%. PBMCs were isolated right away by Lymphoprep density gradient centrifugation and were stained directly, without culture. Samples were stained and sorted in pairs, with one healthy donor and one patient per experiment, so that batch effects were minimized.

The clonotype was recovered from a woman younger than 30 with type 1 diabetes. Material for sequencing was central memory CD4+ T cells from blood. The rearranged segments are TRBV2 and TRBJ2-4, and 10 bases in between align with TRBD2. The CDR3 in this case is CASSESLAGTLAKNIQYF. The nucleotides are TGTGCCAGCAGTGAATCACTAGCGGGGACTTTAGCCAAAAACATTCAGTACTTC.